Following are 8 T cell receptor beta chains from one sample sequenced in a study of T cell changes during pregnancy in multiple sclerosis. Assay used: immunoSEQ multiplex PCR; TCRdb lists only in-frame clones, some missing. Counted here are nearly 80,000 clones, roughly nine tenths occurring once; the ten biggest clones make up 0.2% to 0.25%. Sequenced here: CD4+ T cells from peripheral blood mononuclear cells, sampled before pregnancy. These receptors originate from a female donor with multiple sclerosis, enrolled in a pregnancy study.

The chain joins TRBV18 to TRBJ1-1; a possible D gene is TRBD1 (6 bases). The CDR3 is 17 amino acids. Trimming left V 0 bases short and J 4 bases short, with 18 bases between. The germline V gene has CDR1 KGHSH and CDR2 LQKENI. CDR3 loop: CASSPPNTGRRATEAFF. In DNA form, the CDR3 reads TGTGCCAGCTCACCACCCAATACAGGGAGACGGGCCACTGAAGCTTTCTTT.

The rearrangement uses TRBV28 and TRBJ1-5; D possibly corresponds to TRBD1 (5 bases). Germline V gene lookup returns CDR1 MDHEN and CDR2 SYDVKM. Trimming removed 3 bases at V and 6 bases at J, with 18 bases between. The CDR3 length is 16 residues. The DNA of the CDR3 is TGTGCCAGCAGTTTGCAGGGTGTTAATTTCGGTCAGCCCCAGCATTTT. Translated: CASSLQGVNFGQPQHF.

The rearrangement uses TRBV27 and TRBJ1-2; 7 positions match TRBD1. The CDR3 extends over 16 amino acids. Germline CDR1 MNHEY, CDR2 SMNVEV (reference sequence). V dropped 5 bases and J dropped 7; count of bases not matched to a gene: 16. CDR3 bases: TGTGCCAGCAGTCCCCGGACAGGTCATCAAGGAGGTGGCTACACCTTC. The encoded protein is CASSPRTGHQGGGYTF.

V gene TRBV7-3 combines with J gene TRBJ2-3; 7 nucleotides align to TRBD2. The trim removed 5 bases at V and 0 bases at J, leaving 2 bases unmatched. The length of the CDR3 is 14 residues. CDR1 is SGHTA, CDR2 FQGTGA, per germline. The CDR3 loop reads CASSAGASTDTQYF. In DNA, the CDR3 is TGTGCCAGCAGCGCGGGAGCTAGCACAGATACGCAGTATTTT.

The genes are TRBV7-9 and TRBJ1-4; D gene uncertain. V was pared by 3 bases and J by 6 bases, with 14 bases between. This CDR3 is 15 amino acids long. Germline V gives CDR1 SEHNR, CDR2 FQNEAQ (reference sequence). The CDR3 region is CASSFTGGRDEKLFF. CDR3 DNA sequence: TGTGCCAGCAGCTTCACGGGAGGTCGGGATGAAAAACTGTTTTTT.

This clone was found a few times. The rearrangement uses TRBV30 and TRBJ1-1; 7 nucleotides agree with TRBD1. Trimming at V came to 5 bases and at J to 6 bases, leaving 3 bases not matched to a gene. CDR1 and CDR2 (germline): GTSNPN, SVGIG (reference sequence). There are 11 residues in the CDR3. The CDR3: CAWDRAPEAFF. The CDR3 DNA is TGTGCCTGGGACAGGGCCCCTGAAGCTTTCTTT.

CDR3 residues: CASRCRGGFREGSYEQYF. CDR3 DNA: TGTGCAAGTCGCTGTCGGGGGGGGTTTAGGGAGGGCTCCTACGAGCAGTACTTC. V gene TRBV12-2 combines with J gene TRBJ2-7; TRBD2 is the table's D call and was not checked against the DNA. TRBV12-2 is termed a pseudogene. The CDR3 is 18 amino acids.

The rearrangement joins TRBV10-3 to TRBJ1-5, with a possible D match to TRBD1 (5 bases). This CDR3 spans 12 amino acids. V was shortened by 3 bases and J by 9 bases, with 9 bases between the two germline ends. The germline V gene has CDR1 ENHRY and CDR2 SYGVKD. The CDR3: CAISEWGGPQHF. The CDR3, as DNA: TGTGCCATCAGTGAATGGGGGGGGCCCCAGCATTTT.